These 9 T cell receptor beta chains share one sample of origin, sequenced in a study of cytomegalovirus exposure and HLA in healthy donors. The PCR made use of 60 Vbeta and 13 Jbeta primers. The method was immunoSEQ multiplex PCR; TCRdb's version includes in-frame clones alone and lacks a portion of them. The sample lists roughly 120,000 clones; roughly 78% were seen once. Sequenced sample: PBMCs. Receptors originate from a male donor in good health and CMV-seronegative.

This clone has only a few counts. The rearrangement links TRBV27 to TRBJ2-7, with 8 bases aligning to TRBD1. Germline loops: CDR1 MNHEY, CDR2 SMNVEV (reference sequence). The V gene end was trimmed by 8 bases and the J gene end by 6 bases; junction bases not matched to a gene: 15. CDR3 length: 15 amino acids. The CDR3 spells CASCWDGRGLCEQYF. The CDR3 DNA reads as TGTGCCAGCTGCTGGGATGGCAGGGGGCTGTGCGAGCAGTACTTC.

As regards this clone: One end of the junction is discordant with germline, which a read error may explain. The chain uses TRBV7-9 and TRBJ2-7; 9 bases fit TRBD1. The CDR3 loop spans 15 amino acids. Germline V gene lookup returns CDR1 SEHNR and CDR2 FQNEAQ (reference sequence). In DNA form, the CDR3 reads TGTTCCAGCAGTCCACAGGGGGCAATCCCTTACGAGCAGTACTTC. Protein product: CSSSPQGAIPYEQYF.

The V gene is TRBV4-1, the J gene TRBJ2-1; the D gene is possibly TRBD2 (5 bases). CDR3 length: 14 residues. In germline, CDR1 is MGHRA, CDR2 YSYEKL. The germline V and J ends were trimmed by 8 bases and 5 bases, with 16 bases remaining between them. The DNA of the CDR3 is TGCGCCAGCTGGTCCGGACGGACTCACAATGAGCAGTTCTTC. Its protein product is CASWSGRTHNEQFF.

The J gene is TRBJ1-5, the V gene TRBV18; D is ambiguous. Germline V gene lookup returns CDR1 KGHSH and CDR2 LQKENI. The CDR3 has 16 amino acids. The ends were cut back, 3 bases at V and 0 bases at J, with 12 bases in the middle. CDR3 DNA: TGTGCCAGCTCACCGACCGGAGGTTATAGCAATCAGCCCCAGCATTTT. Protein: CASSPTGGYSNQPQHF. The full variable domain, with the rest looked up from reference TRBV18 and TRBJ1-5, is NAGVMQNPRHLVRRRGQEARLRCSPMKGHSHVYWYRQLPEEGLKFMVYLQKENIIDESGMPKERFSAEFPKEGPSILRIQQVVRGDSAAYFCASSPTGGYSNQPQHFGDGTRLSIL.

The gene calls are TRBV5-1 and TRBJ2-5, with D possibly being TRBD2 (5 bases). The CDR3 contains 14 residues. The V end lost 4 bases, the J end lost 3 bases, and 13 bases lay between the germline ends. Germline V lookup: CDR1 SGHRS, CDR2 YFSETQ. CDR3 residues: CASSLGWGEETQYF. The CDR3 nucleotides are TGCGCCAGCAGCCTTGGTTGGGGAGAAGAGACCCAGTACTTC.

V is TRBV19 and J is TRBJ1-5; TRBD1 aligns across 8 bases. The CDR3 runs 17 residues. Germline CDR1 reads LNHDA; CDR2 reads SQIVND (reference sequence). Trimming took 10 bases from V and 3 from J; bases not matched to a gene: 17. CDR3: CATHTTLDRGPNQPQHF. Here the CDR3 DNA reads TGTGCCACCCATACGACGTTAGACAGGGGCCCCAATCAGCCCCAGCATTTT.

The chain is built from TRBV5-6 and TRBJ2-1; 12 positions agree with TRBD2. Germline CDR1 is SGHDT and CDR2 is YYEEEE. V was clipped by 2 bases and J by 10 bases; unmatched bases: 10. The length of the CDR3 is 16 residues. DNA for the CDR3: TGTGCCAGCAGCTTACCTAGCGGGAGGGTGAGGGGCGAGCAGTTCTTC. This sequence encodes CASSLPSGRVRGEQFF.

The CDR3 DNA reads as TGCGCCAGCTACAGCGGGAACAATGAGCAGTTCTTC. Amino acid sequence: CASYSGNNEQFF. The chain couples TRBV5-1 to TRBJ2-1; 7 bases map to TRBD2. V was pared by 7 bases and J by 5 bases, with 3 bases of the junction left unmatched. The CDR3 length is 12 residues. Looked up from germline, CDR1 is SGHRS and CDR2 is YFSETQ.

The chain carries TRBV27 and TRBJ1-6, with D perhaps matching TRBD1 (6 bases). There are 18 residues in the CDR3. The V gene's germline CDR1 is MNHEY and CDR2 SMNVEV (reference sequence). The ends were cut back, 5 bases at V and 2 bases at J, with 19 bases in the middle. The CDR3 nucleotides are TGTGCCAGCAGTCCACGCCCTCCAGGGGACCCCTATAATTCACCCCTCCACTTT. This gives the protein CASSPRPPGDPYNSPLHF.